The T cell receptor beta chain under discussion was sequenced for a study of radiotherapy plus CTLA-4 blockade in lung cancer. Study information: Disease control was achieved by 31% of patients, and objective responses by less than 20%.

V was clipped by 5 bases and J by 0 bases; unmatched bases: 8. In germline, CDR1 is SGHTA, CDR2 FQGNSA. The CDR3 is 16 residues long. Assay: immunoSEQ multiplex PCR; the TCRdb copy retains only in-frame clones and omits some. The sample lists about 49,000 clones; over 75% were seen once. This sequence was found in a human donor with non-small cell lung cancer whose response to radiotherapy plus ipilimumab could not be evaluated. Sequencing was performed on peripheral blood, taken from a patient treated with radiotherapy plus ipilimumab. This sequence joins TRBV7-2 and TRBJ2-7; 9 bases are a match to TRBD1. CDR3 DNA sequence: TGTGCCAGCAGCCTGACAGGGACAGGGAGCTCCTACGAGCAGTACTTC. Amino acid sequence: CASSLTGTGSSYEQYF.